The entry below gives a single T cell receptor beta chain sequence along with its context. Duration under 3 months, a NOSPECS grade of at least 4, and a Clinical Activity Score of at least 3 characterized the ophthalmopathy patients. Thyroid ultrasound, orbital computed tomography, clinical symptoms, and serum thyroxine and TRAb underpinned diagnoses. The germline V gene encodes CDR1 SGHRS and CDR2 YFSETQ. Germline trimming cut 5 bases from V and 6 bases from J; bases unmatched to any gene: 7. This CDR3 has 13 amino acids. The entry originates in a study of T cells in Graves' hyperthyroidism and ophthalmopathy. On the study more broadly: Initial diagnosis, before any treatment, was when peripheral blood was collected.

TCR beta CDR3 region amplification was performed from RNA transcripts. An initial round of RT-PCR targeting the TCR CDR3 relied on the HTBI primer set. TCRdb itself ran the multiplex PCR reads through MiXCR, one entry per CDR3 protein. The data contain approximately 610,000 distinct CDR3 sequences, about 15% of them seen just once; the ten biggest clones take up roughly 4.3%. The sample comprised blood. This TCR was recovered from a woman aged 40 to 50 with Graves' ophthalmopathy. The chain links TRBV5-1 to TRBJ2-7, with 8 bases aligning to TRBD1. The CDR3 DNA reads as TGCGCCAGCAGAACAGGACAGGGTCCCGAGCAGTACTTC. The encoded protein is CASRTGQGPEQYF.